The rows below give T cell receptor beta chains drawn from one sample of a study of T cells after posttransplantation cyclophosphamide. Sequencing was performed with immunoSEQ multiplex PCR; in TCRdb, only in-frame clones are kept and a portion is missing. This repertoire lists some 40,000 clones without singletons; approximately 4.5% sits in the top ten. Sequencing input: PBMCs. The source of these receptors is a woman in her 50s in good health and a related stem cell transplant donor. Both conserved end residues are part of each CDR3. D genes are given only for firm matches. The listing skips clone size in some rows; elsewhere it reads once, few, many or a size class.

few | TRBJ2-3 | TRBD2 | TRBV2 | CASRQGRGYTDTQYF
few | TRBJ2-5 | TRBD2 | TRBV2 | CASSASGGKETQYF
many | TRBJ2-7 | TRBD1 | TRBV7-2 | CASSFQQGSAYEQYF
many | TRBJ1-6 | . | TRBV19 | CASSIGGSSYNSPLHF
many | TRBJ1-5 | TRBD1 | TRBV5-4 | CASSADRANQPQHF
many | TRBJ1-2 | . | TRBV19 | CASSKGDITSNYGYTF
many | TRBJ2-7 | . | TRBV7-3 | CASTSGDRLRREQYF
many | TRBJ2-3 | . | TRBV6-1 | CASRRDGTGTDTQYF
many | TRBJ1-5 | TRBD1 | TRBV6-1 | CASSAPQGAYSNQPQHF
few | TRBJ1-3 | TRBD1 | TRBV28 | CASSLKGALGDTIYF
many | TRBJ2-5 | TRBD1 | TRBV12-5 | CASAGTGETQYF
. | TRBJ2-5 | TRBD1 | TRBV6-5 | CASSWDRGKETQYF
many | TRBJ1-1 | . | TRBV7-2 | CASSFGPRGNTEAFF
many | TRBJ1-5 | . | TRBV19 | CASSIKRNQPQHF
many | TRBJ2-2 | . | TRBV7-2 | CASSPRQDTGELFF
few | TRBJ2-7 | TRBD1 | TRBV25-1 | CASSDGTGEYEQYF